The TCR beta chain under discussion was sequenced for a study of cytomegalovirus exposure and HLA in healthy donors (TCRdb year 2017). For the wider study: An earlier analysis of several hundred of the donors reported roughly 270 Gb of sequence data and more than 90 million unique TCR beta sequences from 150 million to 200 million T cells. A separate validation cohort of roughly 130 different subjects was used in addition to the 666-subject first cohort. The study combined high-throughput TCR immunosequencing, statistical association of individual TCRs with disease status, and machine learning to predict cytomegalovirus infection status. An early release that covered some 640 HLA-typed donors contained approximately 290 gigabases of sequencing data and 70 million to 100 million unique TCR sequences. The number of typed donors differed by locus: about 629-630 for A, B, C, DRB1 and DQB1; some 540 for DQA1; 606 for DPA1; and 400 to 480 for DPB1. The study used immunosequencing to profile the T cell repertoires of 600 to 850 subjects and linked those repertoires to cytomegalovirus serostatus. Across around 400 genotyped donors of the cohort, an average of roughly 250,000 unique TCR beta nucleotide sequences per donor were sequenced, and approximately 19% of those sequences were non-productive. All discovery cohort repertoires had been generated using a single sequencing platform. Genome-wide SNP genotypes for about 60% of the roughly 670 donors were used in a later genetic analysis, which treated that subset as a discovery cohort. Roughly 5 DR-DQ haplotypes were handled as single units for association and clustering, since linkage in the cohort was strong. Both class I and class II loci were covered by HLA typing, at four-digit resolution. Donor age, sex, ethnicity and CMV serostatus were compiled alongside the repertoire data. To study patterns of TCR occurrence, a later analysis re-analyzed previously published TCR beta repertoires from 550 to 800 donors and added high-resolution HLA genotyping. Of the roughly 400 genotyped donors, roughly 76% were placed in the genetic ancestry cluster associated with self-reported Caucasian donors. In the later analysis, no new phenotypic data were used to find candidate immune exposures; instead, reliance was placed on TCR beta sequences and their occurrence across donors. The study was designed to test whether signatures of past pathogen exposure could be identified by cataloging public T cell receptors. An earlier analysis of 450 to 750 of the donors used high-throughput TCR beta sequencing to judge whether each TCR beta V gene segment behaved as functional or pseudogenic. The paper as a whole reports these results and caveats: In a later analysis, 15,000 to 20,000 TCR beta sequences were associated with specific HLA alleles at a false discovery rate of 0.05. In vitro tests confirmed that a few of the cytomegalovirus-associated TCR beta chains recognize cytomegalovirus antigens. Compared with the approximately 670-donor mean, donors in an Asian-associated ancestry cluster had fewer N-insertions in productive TCRs, according to a later genetic analysis. It was suggested by the authors that the approach could potentially be generalized to other disease states and immunological phenotypes. Linkage disequilibrium might explain the correlated functional status among segregating V segments, but an unknown experimental factor could not be ruled out. The sequencing pipeline was judged likely to have produced a cluster of highly shared sequence variants as a technical artifact. In both the original and validation cohorts, the classifier was reported to diagnose cytomegalovirus status with high specificity and sensitivity. A later genetic analysis associated a missense DCLRE1C variant with V-gene and J-gene trimming of TCR beta chains, and an independent cohort replicated the association. In a later analysis, HLA-associated TCR beta chains were found to be more clonally expanded and to have lower generation probabilities than equally common non-associated chains. Some IMGT-functional V segments, including TRBV6-2 and TRBV6-3, could not be told apart with the 87-base-pair reads, so those segments were excluded. Because HLA typing was missing for some donors at each locus, association tests included only the typed subset. Roughly uniform sequencing depth across donors was assumed in presence/absence analyses, although this assumption may not hold. In a later analysis, several top co-occurrence clusters were reported to appear linked to parvovirus B19, influenza, CMV and Epstein-Barr virus. A later analysis found that TCR association rates varied across HLA loci, with DRB1 alleles showing the most associated TCRs and HLA-C alleles the fewest. When HLA alleles, especially DR and DQ, strongly co-occurred, TCR associations were difficult to assign to individual alleles. Approximately 16 rarely observed V segments, including chromosome 9 orphons, were excluded from the earlier analysis of approximately 500 of the donors because counts were too low. Only TCR beta chains were sequenced in this cohort, and the absence of alpha or paired-chain data limited detectable features. Most CMV-associated TCR beta chains appeared to be HLA-restricted in a later analysis, and the HLA associations seemed to be driven largely by CMV exposure. A further reported finding was that TCR beta sequences accurately predicted the HLA-A and HLA-B alleles for most subjects in the first cohort. Broadly in line with IMGT annotations, most TCR beta V segments showed up in productive rearrangements about 87% or about 30% of the time in an earlier analysis of several hundred of the donors. Most TCR sequences were seen in very few donors, while some public TCRs were found in many individuals. The study listed 164 TCR beta chains as associated with cytomegalovirus. CMV serostatus was the only immune exposure information available for the cohort.

Comment on this clone: This receptor's antigen is unknown. No base qualities exist here, and no much larger clone lies one base off it.

Library method: the immunoSEQ multiplex PCR assay. For the multiplex PCR, a mixture combining 60 forward primers for TCR Vbeta segments and 13 reverse primers for TCR Jbeta segments was used. A multiplex PCR assay on genomic DNA amplified the CDR3 region of rearranged TCR beta genes. The Illumina HiSeq System was used to sequence the amplified TCR beta libraries as 87-base-pair reads. Per the authors' processing: A later analysis tallied around 80 million unique TCR beta chains across the 666 repertoires, and around 12 million of those chains were shared by two or more donors. To remove PCR and sequencing errors, raw reads were error-corrected and collapsed into unique sequences using a nearest-neighbor algorithm that merged closely related sequences. Alignment of CDR3 sequences to IMGT reference sequences was used to assign V, D and J gene segments. For a sequence to be retained, a match of at least six nucleotides to both a V gene segment and a J gene segment was required. A rearrangement was called productive if the CDR3 had no stop codons and remained in frame with V and J, and every other rearrangement was called non-productive. CDR3 was defined according to IMGT convention as the region running from the second conserved V-encoded cysteine to the conserved J-encoded phenylalanine. Sequences without an unambiguous match to a single V gene segment were excluded from the earlier analysis of several hundred of the donors. In an earlier analysis of around 590 of the donors, a V segment was called functional when productive rearrangements were above 56.7%, and segregating when the standard deviation between donors exceeded 5%. A statistical classification framework was built to diagnose cytomegalovirus status from the catalog of TCR beta chain sequences. V and J gene assignment, in a later analysis, came from comparing TCR nucleotide sequences with IMGT/GENE-DB human TR gene sequences. In a later analysis, CDR3 sequences and most-parsimonious VDJ recombination scenarios were assigned using the TCRdist pipeline. In a later analysis, each TCR beta chain was defined by its CDR3 amino acid sequence together with its V-gene family, and reads lacking a unique V-gene family were excluded. A later analysis removed several hundred highly shared, low-generation-probability nucleotide sequences to deal with suspected cross-contamination and a sequencing artifact. A later analysis calculated a clonal expansion index for each public chain from normalized within-repertoire ranks of inferred template counts. A later analysis computed generation probabilities with a VDJ recombination model fitted to out-of-frame rearrangements, and checked the results against IGoR. A later analysis scored TCR-TCR, TCR-HLA and TCR-CMV co-occurrence with hypergeometric tests, applying a repertoire-size bias correction to TCR pairs. To estimate false discovery rates, a later analysis permuted the HLA or CMV assignments 20 times. In a later analysis, co-occurring TCRs were grouped using DBSCAN, and TCRdist sequence similarity was added for clustering within HLA-allele-positive subsets. Repertoires with fewer than 30,000 or more than 120,000 public chains were left out of co-occurrence clustering, as were five repertoires with anomalous nucleotide sharing. In its TCRdb copy, this immuneACCESS table keeps in-frame sequences only and misses some clones. Where compared with another copy, unresolved V genes explain less than half of these, and the others have no known cause. V and J calls and clone size are copied from that table; D and trimming were computed from the DNA. This sample holds some 170,000 clones; around 80% were observed only once. Roughly 2% of the sample belongs to the ten largest clones.

The cohort was made up of 666 healthy bone marrow donors. All cohort members were sampled while nominally healthy, although unrecorded immune exposures were likely present. The donor was CMV seronegative and was included in the group of approximately 350 seronegative cohort members. A peripheral blood sample was collected from each donor, and TCR beta sequencing was performed on peripheral blood mononuclear cells. Genomic DNA was extracted from the blood cell samples with the Qiagen DNeasy Blood Extraction Kit. CDR1 and CDR2 are drawn from the germline V gene (reference sequence): SGHAT, FQDESV. Spanning cysteine to phenylalanine, the CDR3 consists of 16 amino acids. Just the 48-base CDR3 DNA is kept, in frame starting at base 1. Trimming costs V 5 bases and J 0 bases, and their ends lie 14 bases apart.

In this chain, TRBV11-1 is recombined with TRBJ2-1; too little of a D gene remains to name it. The clonotype originates from a man aged 35-49 years in good health and CMV-seronegative. Sample: PBMCs. The CDR3: CASSPRVLSSYNEQFF. The DNA is as follows: TGTGCCAGCAGCCCAAGAGTCCTGAGCTCCTACAATGAGCAGTTCTTC. The CDR3 plus the reference TRBV11-1 and TRBJ2-1 genes for the other parts give the full variable domain: EAEVAQSPRYKITEKSQAVAFWCDPISGHATLYWYRQILGQGPELLVQFQDESVVDDSQLPKDRFSAERLKGVDSTLKIQPAELGDSAMYLCASSPRVLSSYNEQFFGPGTRLTVL.